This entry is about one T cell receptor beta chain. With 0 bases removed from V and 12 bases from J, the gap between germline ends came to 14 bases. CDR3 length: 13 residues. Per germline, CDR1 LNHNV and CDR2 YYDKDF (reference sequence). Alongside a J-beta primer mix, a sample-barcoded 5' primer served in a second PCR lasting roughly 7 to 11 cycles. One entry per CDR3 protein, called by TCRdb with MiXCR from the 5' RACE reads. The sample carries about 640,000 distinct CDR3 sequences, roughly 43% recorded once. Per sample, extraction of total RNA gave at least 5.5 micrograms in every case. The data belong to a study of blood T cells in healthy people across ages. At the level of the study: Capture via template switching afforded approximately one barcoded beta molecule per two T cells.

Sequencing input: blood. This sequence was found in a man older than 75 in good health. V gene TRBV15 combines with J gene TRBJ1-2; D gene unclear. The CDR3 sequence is CATSRDRAGRNTF. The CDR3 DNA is TGTGCCACCAGCAGAGATCGTGCGGGGAGGAACACCTTC.